These 17 T cell receptor beta chains came from one sample sequenced in a study of a mutant IDH1 vaccine in newly diagnosed glioma. Time point here: baseline, week 1 (first vaccination visit). The treatment: pre-vaccination baseline after standard-of-care therapy. Clones were read by immunoSEQ multiplex PCR, and TCRdb kept only the in-frame ones, dropping some. Of 50,000 to 65,000 clones in the sample, roughly 80% are singletons; the top ten hold about 19%. Specimen: PBMCs, collected from a glioma patient treated with radiotherapy, temozolomide or both. The receptor source for this set is a man aged 18 to 29 with glioma.

This clone was found once. The chain has TRBV7-8 and TRBJ2-7; D might be TRBD2 (5 bases). CDR3 length: 13 amino acids. The germline V gene has CDR1 SGHVS and CDR2 FQNEAQ. Trimming left V 3 bases short and J 7 bases short, with 13 bases between. The CDR3 DNA reads as TGTGCCAGCAGCTTCCCCAGAGGGCAGGAGCAGTACTTC. It encodes CASSFPRGQEQYF. Complete variable domain (other parts from reference TRBV7-8 and TRBJ2-7): GAGVSQSPRYKVAKRGQDVALRCDPISGHVSLFWYQQALGQGPEFLTYFQNEAQLDKSGLPSDRFFAERPEGSVSTLKIQRTQQEDSAVYLCASSFPRGQEQYFGPGTRLTVT.

The chain links TRBV9 to TRBJ2-1; 8 nucleotides match TRBD1. CDR1 is SGDLS, CDR2 YYNGEE, per germline. The CDR3 is 19 residues long. The ends lost 4 bases at V and 4 bases at J; junction bases unmatched: 19. The CDR3 region has the DNA TGTGCCAGCAGCACCGTAGTCTCAGGGGGCGGTGGGACGTACAATGAGCAGTTCTTC. Translating gives CASSTVVSGGGGTYNEQFF.

The count of this clone is one. This chain connects TRBV25-1 to TRBJ1-2, with 8 nucleotides matching TRBD1. The CDR3 consists of 13 residues. Per germline, CDR1 MGHDK and CDR2 SYGVNS. J was trimmed by 4 bases and V by 5 bases; bases with no gene match: 3. The CDR3 nucleotides are TGTGCCAGCAGTCGAGGGACAGGCTATGGCTACACCTTC. Residues: CASSRGTGYGYTF.

The V call is TRBV28, the J call TRBJ1-5, with 8 bases aligning to TRBD1. This CDR3 comprises 15 residues. V was clipped by 6 bases and J by 0 bases; unmatched bases: 4. Germline CDR1 is MDHEN and CDR2 is SYDVKM. The DNA for the CDR3 is TGTGCCAGCAGCAAAACAGGGGGTAGCAATCAGCCCCAGCATTTT. Its protein is CASSKTGGSNQPQHF.

This chain links TRBV20-1 with TRBJ2-7; weak D call: TRBD2 (6 bases). The CDR3 totals 11 residues. In germline, CDR1 is DFQATT, CDR2 SNEGSKA (reference sequence). The chain's CDR3 is CSPTRGNEQYF. The CDR3 nucleotides read TGCAGCCCAACTCGGGGGAACGAGCAGTACTTC.

The chain is built from TRBV15 and TRBJ2-5; D is undetermined. There are 13 residues in the CDR3. Germline V gene sequence: CDR1 LNHNV, CDR2 YYDKDF (reference sequence). V lost 5 bases, J lost 1 base, and 8 bases lay in between. The DNA of the CDR3 is TGTGCCACCAGCCGAAGGGCCCAAGAGACCCAGTACTTC. Its protein is CATSRRAQETQYF.

CDR3 residues: CASSRTGGPGEKLFF. CDR3 nucleotide sequence: TGTGCCAGCAGCCGTACAGGGGGCCCGGGTGAAAAACTGTTTTTT. The rearrangement uses TRBV11-2 and TRBJ1-4; TRBD1 aligns across 9 bases. This CDR3 is built from 15 residues. Losses at the gene ends were 5 bases for V and 7 bases for J; bases not matched to a gene: 8. Germline V gene data show CDR1 as SGHAT and CDR2 as FQNNGV.

This chain uses TRBV6-5 with TRBJ1-5; no reliable D call. Germline V gene lookup returns CDR1 MNHEY and CDR2 SVGAGI. With 6 bases removed from V and 5 bases from J, the gap between germline ends came to 14 bases. The CDR3 loop spans 14 amino acids. CDR3 nucleotide sequence: TGTGCCAGCAGGACCGCGGACGCCCATCAGCCCCAGCATTTT. Its protein is CASRTADAHQPQHF.

The rearrangement joins TRBV7-3 to TRBJ1-1; D gene ambiguous. This CDR3 comprises 13 residues. V lost 2 bases, J lost 5 bases, and 9 bases lay in between. The germline gives CDR1 SGHTA, CDR2 FQGTGA. CDR3 residues: CASSLRWGTEAFF. The CDR3 DNA follows: TGTGCCAGCAGCTTACGGTGGGGAACTGAAGCTTTCTTT.

This clone was seen a single time. This chain connects TRBV7-2 to TRBJ2-7; TRBD1 aligns across 7 bases. J was trimmed by 5 bases and V by 6 bases; bases with no gene match: 4. CDR3 length: 12 residues. Germline V CDR1 and CDR2: SGHTA, FQGNSA. CDR3 DNA: TGTGCCAGCAGTACACAGGGGAACGAGCAGTACTTC. It codes for CASSTQGNEQYF.

The V call is TRBV2, the J call TRBJ2-7; D perhaps matches TRBD1 (6 bases). The CDR3 consists of 14 residues. The V end was cut by 1 base, the J end by 3 bases, with 10 bases between. The germline CDR1 and CDR2 sequences are SNHLY and FYNNEI. The CDR3 region has the DNA TGTGCCAGCAGTGAAGGCATAGGGGGCTACGAGCAGTACTTC. It is translated as CASSEGIGGYEQYF.

The chain has TRBV5-4 and TRBJ1-2, with a weak D call TRBD1 (6 bases). Germline assignment: CDR1 SGHNT and CDR2 YYREEE (reference sequence). The CDR3 extends over 14 amino acids. With 1 base removed from V and 4 bases from J, the gap between germline ends came to 11 bases. CDR3 DNA: TGTGCCAGCAGCTTGCCCGGGGGCACCTATGGCTACACCTTC. It codes for CASSLPGGTYGYTF.

The chain carries TRBV27 and TRBJ2-3; TRBD1 is a possible D gene (6 bases). Germline CDR1 reads MNHEY; CDR2 reads SMNVEV (reference sequence). The CDR3 has 18 amino acids. The ends were cut back, 9 bases at V and 0 bases at J, with 25 bases in the middle. The CDR3 coding sequence is TGTGCCAGGATGAGGCCTGGGACACTCTATTCTAGCACAGATACGCAGTATTTT. Translation gives CARMRPGTLYSSTDTQYF.

V is TRBV27 and J is TRBJ1-1, with TRBD1 matching 9 bases. The CDR3 runs 18 residues. V lost 4 bases and J lost 0; bases outside the gene matches: 12. The V gene's germline CDR1 is MNHEY and CDR2 SMNVEV (reference sequence). The CDR3 here is CASSSDLGQGFMNTEAFF. The CDR3 nucleotides read TGTGCCAGCAGTTCCGATCTCGGACAGGGGTTCATGAACACTGAAGCTTTCTTT.

The sample holds one count of this clone. The chain combines TRBV30 with TRBJ1-6; D is undetermined. Trimming pared 0 bases from V and 15 bases from J, leaving 12 bases between. The CDR3 spans 12 residues. Germline V lookup: CDR1 GTSNPN, CDR2 SVGIG (reference sequence). CDR3 region: CAWSVALTVLHF. The DNA for the CDR3 is TGTGCCTGGAGTGTTGCTCTAACGGTCCTCCACTTT.

J is TRBJ1-1 and V is TRBV5-4; D gene ambiguous. The V end was cut by 0 bases, the J end by 5 bases, with 11 bases between. Germline CDR1 SGHNT, CDR2 YYREEE (reference sequence). This CDR3 contains 14 residues. The DNA for the CDR3 is TGTGCCAGCAGCTTGGGGCCGGGTCGGACTGAAGCTTTCTTT. It is translated as CASSLGPGRTEAFF.

CDR3 coding DNA: TGTGCCAGCAGTGAATACAGGGGTCCCGAAGCTTTCTTT. The encoded protein is CASSEYRGPEAFF. This sequence joins TRBV2 and TRBJ1-1; TRBD1 matches at 7 bases. With V trimmed by 2 bases and J by 8 bases, 5 bases remained unmatched. The CDR3 has 13 amino acids. CDR1 and CDR2 from the germline V gene are SNHLY and FYNNEI.